One sample yielded the 18 T cell receptor beta chains listed below, sequenced in a study of CXCR3-negative and CXCR3-positive naive CD8 T cells (dated by TCRdb to about 2019). On the study overall, not on this receptor specifically: Compared with CXCR3-negative naive cells, CXCR3-positive naive cells had TRB CDR3s with higher hydrophobicity (lower Kidera factor 4), lower energy, and higher strength and volume indices.

These TCRs are of unknown antigen specificity. Sequencing was performed on a NextSeq 550. The Human TCR Profiling Kit (MiLaboratory) was used to prepare UMI-labeled 5' RACE TRB cDNA libraries. The reads went through TCRdb reprocessing, and each CDR3 protein sequence gets one entry with no DNA. The sample's table lists a count of 140,000 to 150,000 distinct CDR3 sequences. The ten largest clonotypes hold 0.25% to 0.35% of the sample. The sample consisted of naive CXCR3+ CD8+ T cells from blood. The cell subset or site label on this specimen signifies: CD45RO-CCR7+CD27+CD95- naive CD8+ T cells expressing CXCR3 (TNR3+). The receptors were gathered from a human donor in good health. Some clones in this sample may be carry-over from other donors' samples.

The rearrangement uses TRBV7-6 and TRBJ2-2; absent DNA, TCRdb's TRBD1 call cannot be checked. The V gene's germline CDR1 is SGHVS and CDR2 FNYEAQ. The CDR3 consists of 16 residues. CDR3 residues: CASSFGQGADTGELFF.

J is TRBJ2-2 and V is TRBV29-1; the TCRdb call, TRBD1, lacks DNA for checking. Germline CDR1 SQVTM, CDR2 ANQGSEA. CDR3 length: 15 residues. This CDR3 reads CSVEERDSNTGELFF.

V and J are TRBV4-3 and TRBJ2-4. CDR3 length equals 17 residues. The germline V gene encodes CDR1 LGHNA and CDR2 YSLEER. This CDR3 is CASSQDLRLGGKNIQYF.

The rearrangement uses TRBV20-1 and TRBJ2-6; checking the TCRdb D call of TRBD1 is not possible without DNA. This CDR3 is 16 amino acids long. Germline V gene lookup returns CDR1 DFQATT and CDR2 SNEGSKA (reference sequence). The chain's CDR3 is CSAISRQLSGANVLTF.

The CDR3 reads CASSPISAPTSGGFF. This rearrangement joins TRBV27 to TRBJ2-1; TCRdb outputs TRBD2, but without DNA this stays unchecked. The germline CDR1 and CDR2 sequences are MNHEY and SMNVEV (reference sequence). There are 15 residues in the CDR3.

The chain recombines TRBV20-1 with TRBJ2-6; there is no DNA to check the TCRdb D call of TRBD1. The CDR3 contains 19 residues. Germline assignment: CDR1 DFQATT and CDR2 SNEGSKA (reference sequence). The CDR3 is CSARDQDRVYSSGANVLTF.

CDR3 region: CASSLAKQGFEQFF. This chain uses TRBV5-1 with TRBJ2-1; TCRdb's D call, TRBD1, is unchecked because there is no DNA. CDR1 SGHRS and CDR2 YFSETQ come from the germline V gene. The CDR3 is 14 amino acids.

The genes are TRBV3-1 and TRBJ2-7. The CDR3 runs to 12 residues. CDR1 and CDR2 (germline): LGHDT, YNNKEL (reference sequence). This CDR3 reads CASSQREPEQYF.

CDR3: CASSYSMGLAGDAETQYF. The rearrangement joins TRBV6-5 to TRBJ2-5; TCRdb's assignment of TRBD2 cannot be checked, as there is no DNA. Germline CDR1 MNHEY, CDR2 SVGAGI. The CDR3 covers 18 residues.

This chain links TRBV7-9 with TRBJ2-5; the D call from TCRdb, TRBD2, cannot be confirmed without DNA. Germline V gene sequence: CDR1 SEHNR, CDR2 FQNEAQ (reference sequence). This CDR3 is built from 14 residues. CDR3 amino acids: CASSFSGREETQYF.

The rearrangement links TRBV28 to TRBJ1-5. The CDR3 extends over 16 amino acids. Germline loops: CDR1 MDHEN, CDR2 SYDVKM. CDR3 sequence reads: CASSAGRDVDNQPQHF.

J is TRBJ2-1 and V is TRBV28; there is no DNA to check the TCRdb D call of TRBD2. In germline, CDR1 is MDHEN, CDR2 SYDVKM. The CDR3 consists of 18 residues. The CDR3 sequence: CASSTMTLTSGASDEQFF. The variable domain in full, with the rest retrieved from reference TRBV28 and TRBJ2-1, is DVKVTQSSRYLVKRTGEKVFLECVQDMDHENMFWYRQDPGLGLRLIYFSYDVKMKEKGDIPEGYSVSREKKERFSLILESASTNQTSMYLCASSTMTLTSGASDEQFFGPGTRLTVL.

This sequence joins TRBV29-1 and TRBJ2-2; the D gene TCRdb calls, TRBD1, cannot be checked with no DNA. CDR3 length: 14 amino acids. Looked up from germline, CDR1 is SQVTM and CDR2 is ANQGSEA. This CDR3 reads CSVGGQGNTGELFF.

The chain recombines TRBV12-3 or TRBV12-4 with TRBJ1-2. The CDR3 is 14 amino acids. The CDR3 sequence: CASSLGLPNYGYTF.

The rearrangement links TRBV29-1 to TRBJ1-2. CDR3 length equals 11 residues. Germline CDR1 and CDR2: SQVTM and ANQGSEA. This CDR3 is CSVQGPYGYTF.

The J gene is TRBJ2-5, the V gene TRBV7-9; TCRdb outputs TRBD1, but without DNA this stays unchecked. Germline V lookup: CDR1 SEHNR, CDR2 FQNEAQ (reference sequence). The CDR3 runs to 15 residues. CDR3 region: CASREGQGEQETQYF.

The rearrangement joins TRBV10-3 to TRBJ2-7; no DNA is available, so the TRBD2 call from TCRdb remains unchecked. CDR1 and CDR2 from the germline V gene are ENHRY and SYGVKD. This CDR3 is built from 12 residues. CDR3 sequence reads: CATRDLAYEQYF.

The chain employs TRBV7-9 and TRBJ1-1; TCRdb calls TRBD1, which cannot be checked without DNA. This CDR3 is 15 amino acids long. The germline V gene encodes CDR1 SEHNR and CDR2 FQNEAQ (reference sequence). The CDR3 here is CASSPTTDPNTEAFF.